What follows are 15 T cell receptor beta chains derived from one specimen sequenced in a study of response to subunit inactivated influenza vaccine (dated by TCRdb to the late 2010s). The library relied on RT-PCR. Sequencer: Illumina HiSeq 2500. The public sequencing data were trimmed at Q25 with fastp and processed into clonotypes with MiXCR by TCRdb, which kept only in-frame beta chains. Each record represents a unique CDR3 protein, reported with the most common genes and DNA among its rows. The sample records about 530,000 distinct CDR3 sequences, approximately 12% of which are singletons. In total, the top ten clones hold 10% to 13% of the sample. Sequenced material: PBMCs from blood, taken on the day of vaccination. The receptors derive from a man over 45 who received an inactivated influenza vaccine. Donor details come from another sample of the same person, matched by shared clones.

This clonotype has only a few counts. The V call is TRBV12-3 or TRBV12-4, the J call TRBJ2-1; D possibly corresponds to TRBD2 (5 bases). Trimming shortened V by 4 bases and J by 7 bases, and 14 bases separated the two germline ends. The length of the CDR3 is 14 residues. Here the CDR3 reads CASSWTGIRNEQFF. The CDR3 nucleotides read TGTGCCAGCAGTTGGACGGGAATTCGGAATGAGCAGTTCTTC.

This clonotype was observed a few times. The CDR3 region is CASWGESGNSPLHF. CDR3 nucleotides: TGTGCCAGCTGGGGAGAATCGGGGAATTCACCCCTCCACTTT. The chain recombines TRBV18 with TRBJ1-6; no clear D. The CDR3 sequence is 14 residues long. Germline assignment: CDR1 KGHSH and CDR2 LQKENI. Trimming shortened V by 7 bases and J by 7 bases, and 14 bases separated the two germline ends. Drawing the rest from reference TRBV18 and TRBJ1-6, the complete variable domain is NAGVMQNPRHLVRRRGQEARLRCSPMKGHSHVYWYRQLPEEGLKFMVYLQKENIIDESGMPKERFSAEFPKEGPSILRIQQVVRGDSAAYFCASWGESGNSPLHFGNGTRLTVT.

There are a few counts of this clonotype. This sequence joins TRBV9 and TRBJ2-1; 8 bases agree with TRBD2. Losses at the gene ends were 3 bases for V and 5 bases for J; bases not matched to a gene: 7. This CDR3 is 15 amino acids long. The germline V gene has CDR1 SGDLS and CDR2 YYNGEE. The CDR3, as DNA: TGTGCCAGCAGCGCTATAGCGGGACCGAACAATGAGCAGTTCTTC. This codes for CASSAIAGPNNEQFF.

In this sample, this clonotype turned up many times. In nucleotides, the CDR3 is TGCGCCAGCAGCCAAAGGCTATCTGAGACCCAGTACTTC. As protein: CASSQRLSETQYF. The chain links TRBV4-1 to TRBJ2-5; D remains unclear. CDR1 is MGHRA, CDR2 YSYEKL, per germline. The CDR3 consists of 13 residues. V lost 2 bases, J lost 5 bases, and 9 bases lay in between.

V gene TRBV10-2 combines with J gene TRBJ2-5; 10 bases map to TRBD1. The J segment lost 2 bases and the V segment lost 8 bases, leaving 8 bases of the junction unmatched. CDR3 length equals 15 residues. Germline V CDR1 and CDR2: WSHSY, SAAADI. CDR3 sequence reads: CASVGTGDSQETQYF. The DNA for the CDR3 is TGCGCCAGCGTCGGGACAGGGGATTCACAAGAGACCCAGTACTTC.

This clonotype was counted a few times. V is TRBV10-3 and J is TRBJ2-2, with TRBD2 as a possible D gene (6 bases). V lost 6 bases and J lost 8, with 10 bases in between. This CDR3 contains 12 residues. The germline CDR1 and CDR2 sequences are ENHRY and SYGVKD. The chain's CDR3 is CAISTGTGELFF. In DNA form, the CDR3 reads TGTGCCATCAGCACTGGGACTGGGGAGCTGTTTTTT.

The V and J genes are TRBV10-3 and TRBJ2-2; 7 positions agree with TRBD2. Looked up from germline, CDR1 is ENHRY and CDR2 is SYGVKD. The CDR3 extends over 15 amino acids. Trimming removed 7 bases from V and 5 bases from J; junction bases left unmatched: 10. The CDR3 region is CAIIWRETRTGELFF. The CDR3 nucleotides are TGTGCCATCATATGGCGGGAGACGAGAACCGGGGAGCTGTTTTTT.

This clonotype was seen only a few times. V gene TRBV12-3 or TRBV12-4 combines with J gene TRBJ2-1; TRBD1 is a possible D gene (6 bases). This CDR3 contains 14 residues. Trimming shortened V by 3 bases and J by 4 bases, and 10 bases separated the two germline ends. The CDR3 sequence: CASSLGAVYNEQFF. DNA for the CDR3: TGTGCCAGCAGTTTGGGGGCCGTATACAATGAGCAGTTCTTC.

In this sample, this clonotype turned up many times. This chain joins TRBV5-1 and TRBJ2-2; a possible D gene is TRBD2 (5 bases). V was shortened by 4 bases and J by 0 bases, with 10 bases between the two germline ends. The CDR3 totals 15 residues. Germline CDR1 reads SGHRS; CDR2 reads YFSETQ. The CDR3 DNA follows: TGCGCCAGCAGCCCCGGACTTACGAACACCGGGGAGCTGTTTTTT. It codes for CASSPGLTNTGELFF.

This clonotype has more than one count but fewer than ten. The chain joins TRBV5-1 to TRBJ2-3; possibly TRBD1 for D (6 bases). The CDR3 totals 14 residues. V lost 0 bases, J lost 4 bases, and 9 bases lay in between. Germline V gene sequence: CDR1 SGHRS, CDR2 YFSETQ. CDR3 protein: CASSLDQGPDTQYF. The CDR3 bases are TGCGCCAGCAGCTTGGATCAGGGGCCAGATACGCAGTATTTT.

This sequence joins TRBV18 and TRBJ2-7; D possibly corresponds to TRBD1 (6 bases). This CDR3 is built from 14 residues. CDR1 is KGHSH and CDR2 is LQKENI in the germline V gene. Trimming cost V 2 bases and J 2 bases, with 10 bases left between them. CDR3 in amino acids: CASSPGGPTYEQYF. Written as DNA, the CDR3 is TGTGCCAGCTCACCAGGGGGCCCTACCTACGAGCAGTACTTC.

This clonotype came up a few times. The J gene is TRBJ2-3, the V gene TRBV29-1, with 13 bases fitting TRBD2. This CDR3 contains 15 residues. The V and J ends lost 4 bases and 6 bases, in that order; junction bases with no gene match: 7. The germline V gene encodes CDR1 SQVTM and CDR2 ANQGSEA. The DNA for the CDR3 is TGCAGCGTTGTCCCACTAGCGGGAGGGGCGGATACGCAGTATTTT. Translated: CSVVPLAGGADTQYF.

The CDR3 is CASKDRIQETQYF. Written as DNA, the CDR3 is TGTGCCAGCAAAGACAGAATCCAAGAGACCCAGTACTTC. The chain carries TRBV12-3 or TRBV12-4 and TRBJ2-5; the D gene is possibly TRBD1 (5 bases). V was pared by 7 bases and J by 1 base, with 10 bases between. This CDR3 comprises 13 residues.

This clonotype was seen a handful of times. The rearrangement links TRBV20-1 to TRBJ2-5, with D maybe TRBD2 (5 bases). V dropped 0 bases and J dropped 5 bases, with 13 bases sitting between them. The length of the CDR3 is 14 residues. Germline CDR1 reads DFQATT; CDR2 reads SNEGSKA (reference sequence). The CDR3 protein is CSARDQATGETQYF. In DNA, the CDR3 is TGCAGTGCTAGAGATCAGGCGACGGGGGAGACCCAGTACTTC.

In its sample, this clonotype was seen a few times. The rearrangement joins TRBV24-1 to TRBJ2-1; the match to TRBD2 covers 14 bases. Germline CDR1 is KGHDR and CDR2 is SFDVKD. There are 18 residues in the CDR3. The V segment lost 3 bases and the J segment 6 bases; nucleotides outside the gene matches: 9. This chain's CDR3 is CATSDQSGLAGVGNEQFF. CDR3 bases: TGTGCCACCAGTGATCAGTCGGGACTAGCGGGAGTGGGCAATGAGCAGTTCTTC.